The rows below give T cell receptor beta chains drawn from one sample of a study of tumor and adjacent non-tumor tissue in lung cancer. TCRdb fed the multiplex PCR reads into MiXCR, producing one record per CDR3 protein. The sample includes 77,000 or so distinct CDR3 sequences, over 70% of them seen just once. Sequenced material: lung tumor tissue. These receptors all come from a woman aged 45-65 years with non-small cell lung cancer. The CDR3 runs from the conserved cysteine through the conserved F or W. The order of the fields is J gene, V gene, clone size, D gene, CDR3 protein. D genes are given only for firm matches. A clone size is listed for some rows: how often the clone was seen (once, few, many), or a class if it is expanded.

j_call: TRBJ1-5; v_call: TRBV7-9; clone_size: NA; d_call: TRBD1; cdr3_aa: CATEIGTGDQPQHF
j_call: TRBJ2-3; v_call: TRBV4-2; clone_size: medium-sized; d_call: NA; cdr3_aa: CASSQDNPDTQYF
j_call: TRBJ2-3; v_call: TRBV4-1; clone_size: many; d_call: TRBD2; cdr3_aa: CASSRSGTSGTDTQYF
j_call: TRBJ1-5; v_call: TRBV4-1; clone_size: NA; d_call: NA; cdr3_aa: CACSQVPGSNQPQHF
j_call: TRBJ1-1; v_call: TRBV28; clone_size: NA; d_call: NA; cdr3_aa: CASSFPSGRDTEAFF
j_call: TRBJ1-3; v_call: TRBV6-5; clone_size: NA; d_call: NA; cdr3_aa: CASRGNYGNTIYF
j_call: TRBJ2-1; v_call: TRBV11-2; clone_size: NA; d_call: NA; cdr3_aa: CPSSFGSTDNEQLF
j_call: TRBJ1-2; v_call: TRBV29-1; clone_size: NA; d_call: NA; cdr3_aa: CSVMHREGPDYTF
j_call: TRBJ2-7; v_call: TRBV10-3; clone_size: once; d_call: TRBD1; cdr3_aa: CSISKTLGPGQGQYEQYF
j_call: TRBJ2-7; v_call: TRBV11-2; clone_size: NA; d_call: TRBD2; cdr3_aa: CPSNLHSSGRLSEQYF
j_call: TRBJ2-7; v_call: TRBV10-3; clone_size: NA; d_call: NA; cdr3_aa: CATEGRDNYDQYF
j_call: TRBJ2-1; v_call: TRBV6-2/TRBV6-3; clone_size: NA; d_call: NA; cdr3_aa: CASSLASHNEQFF
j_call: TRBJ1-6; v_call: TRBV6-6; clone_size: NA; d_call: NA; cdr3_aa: CARSSPGAPGDSPLQF
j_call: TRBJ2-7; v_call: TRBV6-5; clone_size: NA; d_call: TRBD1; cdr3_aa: CANSYQGAGYEQYF
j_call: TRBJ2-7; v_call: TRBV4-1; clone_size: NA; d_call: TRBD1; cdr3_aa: CASSLAGVLGQENYEQYF
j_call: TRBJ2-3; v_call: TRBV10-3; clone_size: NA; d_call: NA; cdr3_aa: CAIRRMDRQYF
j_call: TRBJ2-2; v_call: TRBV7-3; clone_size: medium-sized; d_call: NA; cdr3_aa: CASSLINTGELFF
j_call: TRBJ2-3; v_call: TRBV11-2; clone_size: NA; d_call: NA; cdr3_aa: CTSSLDRGDTHYF
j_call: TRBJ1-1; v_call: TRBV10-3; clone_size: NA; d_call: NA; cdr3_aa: CAIGPVSGGVNAEAFF
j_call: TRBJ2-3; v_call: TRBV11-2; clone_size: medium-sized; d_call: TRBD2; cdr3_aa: CASTPLVRAWTSGRSTDTQYF
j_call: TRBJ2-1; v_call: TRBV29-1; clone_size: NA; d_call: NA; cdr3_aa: CNVGSGGQWNEQFF
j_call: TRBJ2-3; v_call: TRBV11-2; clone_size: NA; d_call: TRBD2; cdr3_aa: CAISLAGSDTQYF
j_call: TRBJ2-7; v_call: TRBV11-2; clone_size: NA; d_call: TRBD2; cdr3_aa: CAGSYGRPSYEQYF
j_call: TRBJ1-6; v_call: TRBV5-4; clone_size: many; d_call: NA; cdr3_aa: CASSLQGAGESPLHF
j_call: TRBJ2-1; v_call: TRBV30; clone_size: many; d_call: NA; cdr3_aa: CAWSRDSRYNEQFF
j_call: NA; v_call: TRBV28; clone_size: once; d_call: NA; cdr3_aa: CASSPGRGFNEPQYF
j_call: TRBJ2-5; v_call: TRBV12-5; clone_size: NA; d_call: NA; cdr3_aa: CASTRNVAIQETQYF
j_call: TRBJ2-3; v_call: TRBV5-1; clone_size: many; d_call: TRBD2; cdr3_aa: CASSFGTSGSYSDTQYF
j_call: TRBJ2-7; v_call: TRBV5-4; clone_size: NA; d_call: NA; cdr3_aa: CASNTGPLGEQYF
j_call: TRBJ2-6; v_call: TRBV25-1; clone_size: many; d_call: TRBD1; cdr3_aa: CASRGQGTGANVLTF
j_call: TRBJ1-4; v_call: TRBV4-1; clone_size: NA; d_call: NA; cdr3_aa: CTSSQVSGSSEKLFF
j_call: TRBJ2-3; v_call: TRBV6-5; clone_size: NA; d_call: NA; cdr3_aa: CVSSYSRFRFTDMQYF
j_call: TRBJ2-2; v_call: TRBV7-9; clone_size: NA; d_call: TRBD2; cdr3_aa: CASSSPSGRGTGELIF
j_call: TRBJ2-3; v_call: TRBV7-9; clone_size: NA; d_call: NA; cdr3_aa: CASSPSHWTENTGTQYF
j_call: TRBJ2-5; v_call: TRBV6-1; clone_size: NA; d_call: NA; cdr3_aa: CASRATGYQEAQYF
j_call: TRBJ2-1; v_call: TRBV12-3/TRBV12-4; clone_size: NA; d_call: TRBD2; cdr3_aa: CTSRPPEGRDNEQFF
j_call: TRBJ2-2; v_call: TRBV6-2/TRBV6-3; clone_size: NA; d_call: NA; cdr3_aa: CATSAGSGTANTGELFF
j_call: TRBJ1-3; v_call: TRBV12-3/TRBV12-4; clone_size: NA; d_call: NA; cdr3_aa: CASSFKASGNTIYF
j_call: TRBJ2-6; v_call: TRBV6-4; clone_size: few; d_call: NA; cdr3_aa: CASSEKPGSGANVLTF
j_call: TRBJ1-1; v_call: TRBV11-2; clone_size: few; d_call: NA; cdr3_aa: CASSLLVLGTEAFF
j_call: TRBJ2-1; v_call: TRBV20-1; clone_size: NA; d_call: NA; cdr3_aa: CSARDRVYNELLF
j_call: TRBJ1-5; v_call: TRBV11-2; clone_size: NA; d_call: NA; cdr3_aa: CASYFDGLSNQPQHF
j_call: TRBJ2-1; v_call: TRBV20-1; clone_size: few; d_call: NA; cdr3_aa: CSASAGTVSYNEQFF
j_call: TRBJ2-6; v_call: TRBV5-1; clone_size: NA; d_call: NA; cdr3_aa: CASSLWFHSGANVLTF
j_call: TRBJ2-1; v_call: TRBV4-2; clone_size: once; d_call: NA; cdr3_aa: CAISQDFRGSYNEQFF
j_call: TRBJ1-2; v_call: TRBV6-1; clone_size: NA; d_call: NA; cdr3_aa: CGSNRDYGYTF
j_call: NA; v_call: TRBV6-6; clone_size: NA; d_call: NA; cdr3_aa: CANSYGDRLNQPQYF
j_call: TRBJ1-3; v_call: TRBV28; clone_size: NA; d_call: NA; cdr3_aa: CARSSGSGSGNTIYF
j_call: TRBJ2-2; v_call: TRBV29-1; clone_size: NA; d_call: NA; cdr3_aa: CSVEDPKAGGELFF
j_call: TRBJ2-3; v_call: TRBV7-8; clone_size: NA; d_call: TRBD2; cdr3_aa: CASSRGLAGTSTDAQYF
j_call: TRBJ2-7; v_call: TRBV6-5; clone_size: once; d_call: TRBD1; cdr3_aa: CVSTLSRGQGYEQYF
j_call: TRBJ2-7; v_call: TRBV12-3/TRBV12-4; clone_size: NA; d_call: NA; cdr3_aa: CASSFSEANYEQYF
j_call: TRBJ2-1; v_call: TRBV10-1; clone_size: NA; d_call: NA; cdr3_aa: CASSRDMVSNEQFF
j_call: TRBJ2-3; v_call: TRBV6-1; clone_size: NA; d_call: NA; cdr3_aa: CTSSEDIDTQYF
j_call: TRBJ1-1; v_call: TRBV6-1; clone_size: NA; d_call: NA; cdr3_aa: CASGKGWGTSDAEAFF